The present T cell receptor beta chain was sequenced within a study of cytomegalovirus exposure and HLA in healthy donors. The overall study: The study's early data release held about 85 million unique TCRs from HLA-typed donors.

V shed 1 base and J shed 3 bases, with 22 bases lying between them. Germline CDR1 is SGHVS and CDR2 is FNYEAQ. The CDR3 consists of 18 residues. The PCR had 60 Vbeta and 13 Jbeta primers. Assay used: immunoSEQ multiplex PCR; TCRdb lists only in-frame clones, some missing. The data show 140,000 to 150,000 clones, around three quarters seen once. This clonotype originated in a woman in her 40s in good health and CMV-seropositive. This sequence joins TRBV7-6 and TRBJ2-7; D perhaps matches TRBD2 (7 bases). Sequenced material: PBMCs. The CDR3 DNA reads as TGTGCCAGCAGCTTAGGTGGGGGGGCCGCCCTTCTTTACTACGAGCAGTACTTC. Its translation: CASSLGGGAALLYYEQYF.